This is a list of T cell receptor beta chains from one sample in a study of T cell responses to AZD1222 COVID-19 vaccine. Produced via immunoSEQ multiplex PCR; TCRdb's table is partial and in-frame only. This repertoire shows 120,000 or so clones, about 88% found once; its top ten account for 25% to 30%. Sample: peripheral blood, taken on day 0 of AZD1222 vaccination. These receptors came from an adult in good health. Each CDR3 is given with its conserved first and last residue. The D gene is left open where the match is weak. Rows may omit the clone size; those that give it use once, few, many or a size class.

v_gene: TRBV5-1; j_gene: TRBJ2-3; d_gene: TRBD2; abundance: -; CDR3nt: TGCGCCAGCAGCTTGATACTAGCGGGGGACCCGAGCACAGATACGCAGTATTTT; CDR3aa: CASSLILAGDPSTDTQYF
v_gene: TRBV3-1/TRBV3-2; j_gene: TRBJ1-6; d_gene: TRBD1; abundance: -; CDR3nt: TGTGCCAGCAGCCAAGGGACAGGGTGGTCACCCCTCCACTTT; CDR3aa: CASSQGTGWSPLHF
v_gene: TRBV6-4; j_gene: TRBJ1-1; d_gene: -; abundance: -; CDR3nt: TGTGCCAGCAGTGACGTGGAGGGAGGGATGAACACTGAAGCTTTCTTT; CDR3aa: CASSDVEGGMNTEAFF
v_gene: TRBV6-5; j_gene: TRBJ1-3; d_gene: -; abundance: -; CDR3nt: TGTGCCAGCAGTTACGTTCCAGGGGCGGGAAACACCATATATTTT; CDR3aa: CASSYVPGAGNTIYF
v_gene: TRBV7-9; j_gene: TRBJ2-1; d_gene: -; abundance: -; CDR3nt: TGTGCCAGCAGCTCGGACATGACTGAGCAGTTCTTC; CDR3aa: CASSSDMTEQFF
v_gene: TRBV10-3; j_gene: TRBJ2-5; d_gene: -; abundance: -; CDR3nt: TGTGCCATCAGTGAGTCGACGAGAAGGGCCCAGTACTTC; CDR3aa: CAISESTRRAQYF
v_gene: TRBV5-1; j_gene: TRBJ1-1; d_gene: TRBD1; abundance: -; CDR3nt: TGCGCCAGCAGCTGGGTGACAGGGGAGAACACTGAAGCTTTCTTT; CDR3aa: CASSWVTGENTEAFF
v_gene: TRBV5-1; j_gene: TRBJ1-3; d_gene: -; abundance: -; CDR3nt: TGCGCCAGCAGCTGGGACACAGGGTCTGGCTCCGGAAACACCATATATTTT; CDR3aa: CASSWDTGSGSGNTIYF
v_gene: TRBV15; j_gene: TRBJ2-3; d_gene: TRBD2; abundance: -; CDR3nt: TGTGCCACCAGCAGAGAAGGGACTAGTTTTGCAGATACGCAGTATTTT; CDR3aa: CATSREGTSFADTQYF
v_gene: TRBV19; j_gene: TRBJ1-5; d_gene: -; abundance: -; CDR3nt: TGTGCCAGTAGTACCCAAACAAAGCAGCCCCAGCATTTT; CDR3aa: CASSTQTKQPQHF
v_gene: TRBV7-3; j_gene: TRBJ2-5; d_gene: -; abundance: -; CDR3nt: TGTGCCAGCAGCCGGGATCACACGGCGGAGACCCAGTACTTC; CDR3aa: CASSRDHTAETQYF
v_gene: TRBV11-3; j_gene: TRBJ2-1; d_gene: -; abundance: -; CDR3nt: TGTGCCAGCAGCGCCACGGACGAGAATGAGCAGTTCTTC; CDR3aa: CASSATDENEQFF
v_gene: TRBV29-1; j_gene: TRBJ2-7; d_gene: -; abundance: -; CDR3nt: TGCAGCGCCGCGTTAAACTCCTACGAGCAGTACTTC; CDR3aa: CSAALNSYEQYF
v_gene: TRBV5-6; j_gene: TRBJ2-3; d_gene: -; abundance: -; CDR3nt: TGTGCCAGCATGGGCGGAGCGGATGACGCAGATACGCAGTATTTT; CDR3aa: CASMGGADDADTQYF
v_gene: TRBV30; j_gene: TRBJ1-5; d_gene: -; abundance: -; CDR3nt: TGTGCCTGGAGTCGCGGGGCAAGTCAGCCCCAGCATTTT; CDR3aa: CAWSRGASQPQHF
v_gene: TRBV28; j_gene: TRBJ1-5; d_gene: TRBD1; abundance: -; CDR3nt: TGTGCCAGCAGTATCCCCGCAGGGGGCCAACAGCCCCAGCATTTT; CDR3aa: CASSIPAGGQQPQHF
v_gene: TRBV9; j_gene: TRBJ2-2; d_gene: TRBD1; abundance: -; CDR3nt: TGTGCCAGCAGCGTGGAAGGGACAGTGAACACCGGGGAGCTGTTTTTT; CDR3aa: CASSVEGTVNTGELFF
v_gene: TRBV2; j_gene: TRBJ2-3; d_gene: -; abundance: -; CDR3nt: TGTGCCAGCAGCCCCTCCCGGACCCTTAGCACAGATACGCAGTATTTT; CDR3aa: CASSPSRTLSTDTQYF
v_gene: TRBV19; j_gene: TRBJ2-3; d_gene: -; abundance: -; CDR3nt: TGTGCCAGTAGTCGACAAGGACTCGGCACAGATACGCAGTATTTT; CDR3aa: CASSRQGLGTDTQYF
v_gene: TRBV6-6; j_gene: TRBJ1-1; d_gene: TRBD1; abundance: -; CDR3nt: TGTGCCAGCAGTCCGGGACAGGGGGGCACTGAAGCTTTCTTT; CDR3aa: CASSPGQGGTEAFF
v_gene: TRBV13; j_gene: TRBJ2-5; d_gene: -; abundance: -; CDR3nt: TGTGCCAGCAGCTTAGGCGAAGGGCTGGGAGAGACCCAGTACTTC; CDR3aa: CASSLGEGLGETQYF
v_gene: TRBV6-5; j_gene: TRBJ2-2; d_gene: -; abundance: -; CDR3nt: TGTGCCAGCAGGTGGCAAGCGAACACCGGGGAGCTGTTTTTT; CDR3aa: CASRWQANTGELFF
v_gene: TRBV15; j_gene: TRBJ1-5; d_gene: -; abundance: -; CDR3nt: TGTGCCACCAGCAGAGATCGGGAAGGGGGGCGGGTTCAGCCCCAGCATTTT; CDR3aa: CATSRDREGGRVQPQHF
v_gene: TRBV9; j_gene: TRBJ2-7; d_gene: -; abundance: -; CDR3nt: TGTGCCAGCAGCGTACACCTAAGGGGGGACGAGCAGTACTTC; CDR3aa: CASSVHLRGDEQYF
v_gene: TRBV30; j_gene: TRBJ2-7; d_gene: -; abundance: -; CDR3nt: TGTGCCTGTACGGTCATCGTCAGGCAGTACTTC; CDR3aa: CACTVIVRQYF
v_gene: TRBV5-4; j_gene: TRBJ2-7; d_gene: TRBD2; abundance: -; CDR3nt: TGTGCCAGCAGCCCGGGGGGAGGGGAGTACGAGCAGTACTTC; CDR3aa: CASSPGGGEYEQYF
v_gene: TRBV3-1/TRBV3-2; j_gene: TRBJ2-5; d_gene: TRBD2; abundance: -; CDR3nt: TGTGCCAGCAGCCAACCTGGGACTAGCGGGGGAAGTGAGACCCAGTACTTC; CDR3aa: CASSQPGTSGGSETQYF
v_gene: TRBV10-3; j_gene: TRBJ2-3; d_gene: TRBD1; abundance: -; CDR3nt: TGTGCCATCAGTGCGACCGGGACAGGATATAGCACAGATACGCAGTATTTT; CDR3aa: CAISATGTGYSTDTQYF
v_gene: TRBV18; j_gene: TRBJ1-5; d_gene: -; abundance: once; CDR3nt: TGTGCCAGCTCACCGGTCTACGGACAGTCTCTTCAGCCCCAGCATTTT; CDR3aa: CASSPVYGQSLQPQHF
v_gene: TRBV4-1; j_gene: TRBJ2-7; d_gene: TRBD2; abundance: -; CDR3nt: TGCGCCAGCAGGCGAGAAGCGGGAGGGACCGAGCAGTACTTC; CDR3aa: CASRREAGGTEQYF
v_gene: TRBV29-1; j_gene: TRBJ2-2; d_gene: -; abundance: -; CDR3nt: TGCAGCGTTCAGGGGACACACAACACCGGGGAGCTGTTTTTT; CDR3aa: CSVQGTHNTGELFF
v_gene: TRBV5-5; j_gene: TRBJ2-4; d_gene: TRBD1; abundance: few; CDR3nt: TGTGCCAGCGGCACAGGGGTAAACATTCAGTACTTC; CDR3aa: CASGTGVNIQYF
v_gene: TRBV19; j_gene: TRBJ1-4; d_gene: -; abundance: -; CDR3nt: TGTGCCAGTAGTAGCTCCGGGACATCATACGAAAAACTGTTTTTT; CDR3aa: CASSSSGTSYEKLFF
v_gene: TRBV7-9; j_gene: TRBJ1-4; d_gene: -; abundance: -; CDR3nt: TGTGCCAGCAGCTTAGAACAGGTGGCTAATGAAAAACTGTTTTTT; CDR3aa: CASSLEQVANEKLFF
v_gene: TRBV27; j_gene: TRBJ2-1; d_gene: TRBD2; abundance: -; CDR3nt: TGTGCCAGCACCGCTAGCGGGGGTTTTGGAAATGAGCAGTTCTTC; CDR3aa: CASTASGGFGNEQFF
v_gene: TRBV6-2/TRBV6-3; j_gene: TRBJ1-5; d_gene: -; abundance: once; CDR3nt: TGTGCCAGCAGTTACGACAGGAACAATCAGCCCCAGCATTTT; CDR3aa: CASSYDRNNQPQHF
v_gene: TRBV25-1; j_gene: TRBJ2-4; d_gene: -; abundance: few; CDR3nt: TGTGCCAGCAGTTCTGGGACCAAAAACATTCAGTACTTC; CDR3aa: CASSSGTKNIQYF
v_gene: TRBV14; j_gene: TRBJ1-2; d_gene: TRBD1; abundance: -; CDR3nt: TGTGCCAGCAGCCAAGATACAGGGACAGCCTATGGCTACACCTTC; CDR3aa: CASSQDTGTAYGYTF
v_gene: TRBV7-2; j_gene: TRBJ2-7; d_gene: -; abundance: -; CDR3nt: TGTGCCAGCAGCTTGTCGTGGGTAAGCTCCTACGAGCAGTACTTC; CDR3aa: CASSLSWVSSYEQYF
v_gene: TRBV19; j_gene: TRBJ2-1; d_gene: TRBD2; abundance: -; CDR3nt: TGTGCCAGTAGACCGAGGACTAGCGGGAACTACAATGAGCAGTTCTTC; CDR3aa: CASRPRTSGNYNEQFF
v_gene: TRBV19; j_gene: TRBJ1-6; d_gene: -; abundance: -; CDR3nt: TGTGCCAGTAGTTCCTATAATTCACCCCTCCACTTT; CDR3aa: CASSSYNSPLHF
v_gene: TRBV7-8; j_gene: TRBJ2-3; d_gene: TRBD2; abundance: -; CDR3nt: TGTGCCAGCAGCAAGAGACTAGCGGGGGGGGCGGATACGCAGTATTTT; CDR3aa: CASSKRLAGGADTQYF
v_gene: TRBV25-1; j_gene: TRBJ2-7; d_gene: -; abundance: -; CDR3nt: TGTGCCAGCAGTGCCTGGCAGACTACCTACGAGCAGTACTTC; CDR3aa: CASSAWQTTYEQYF
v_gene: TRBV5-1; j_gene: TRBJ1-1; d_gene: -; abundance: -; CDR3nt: TGCGCCAGCAGCTTGGTTGCAGGGGTGGGCACTGAAGCTTTCTTT; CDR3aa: CASSLVAGVGTEAFF
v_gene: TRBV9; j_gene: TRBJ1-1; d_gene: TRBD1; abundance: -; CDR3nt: TGTGCCAGCAGCGTAGGGACAGGGGCTATCCCAAACACTGAAGCTTTCTTT; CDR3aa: CASSVGTGAIPNTEAFF